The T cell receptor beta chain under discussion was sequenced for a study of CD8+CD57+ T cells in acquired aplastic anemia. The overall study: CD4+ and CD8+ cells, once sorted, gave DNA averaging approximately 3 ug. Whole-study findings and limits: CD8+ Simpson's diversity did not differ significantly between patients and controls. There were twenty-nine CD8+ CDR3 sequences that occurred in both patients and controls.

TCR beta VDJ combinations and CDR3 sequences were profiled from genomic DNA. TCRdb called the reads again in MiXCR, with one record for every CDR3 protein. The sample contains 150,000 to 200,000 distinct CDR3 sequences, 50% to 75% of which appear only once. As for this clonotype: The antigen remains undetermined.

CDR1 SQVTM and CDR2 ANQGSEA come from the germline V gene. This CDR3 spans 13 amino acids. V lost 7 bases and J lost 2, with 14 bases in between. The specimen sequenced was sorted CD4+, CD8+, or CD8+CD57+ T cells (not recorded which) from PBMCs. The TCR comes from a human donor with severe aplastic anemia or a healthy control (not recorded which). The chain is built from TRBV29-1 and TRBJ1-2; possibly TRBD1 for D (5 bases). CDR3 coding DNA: TGCAGCGGGACACCCCCAGGCAACTATGGCTACACCTTC. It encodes CSGTPPGNYGYTF. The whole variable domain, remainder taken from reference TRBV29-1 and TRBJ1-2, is SAVISQKPSRDICQRGTSLTIQCQVDSQVTMMFWYRQQPGQSLTLIATANQGSEATYESGFVIDKFPISRPNLTFSTLTVSNMSPEDSSIYLCSGTPPGNYGYTFGSGTRLTVV.